A single sample gave rise to the 30 T cell receptor beta chains below, sequenced in a study of regulatory T cells in long-lasting Graves disease (dated by TCRdb to the early 2020s). Library construction relied on multiplex PCR. Sequencing took place on an Illumina HiSeq 4000. CDR3 regions were amplified by Arm-PCR with iRepertoire HTBI primers to construct TCR beta libraries. TCRdb reran the public reads through fastp at Q25 and MiXCR, keeping productive beta chains. All rows with the same CDR3 protein become a single entry with the most common DNA and genes. The sample table contains more than 300,000 distinct CDR3 sequences; only one count was recorded for 15% to 20% of them. The ten largest make up 20% to 25% of the sample. This sample's time point label indicates: newly diagnosed GD, antithyroid drugs for less than 3 months. For both TCR sequencing and RNA sequencing, RNA was extracted from PBMCs in TRIzol.

These data also featured in a second study, about T cells in Graves' hyperthyroidism and ophthalmopathy.

The specimen was peripheral blood mononuclear cells (PBMCs), collected at new diagnosis, from a patient treated with antithyroid drugs. These receptors were collected from a woman between 18 and 29 years old with Graves disease. Donor details come from another sample of the same person, matched by shared clones.

This clonotype appeared many times. This chain connects TRBV13 to TRBJ2-3, with D perhaps matching TRBD1 (6 bases). The CDR3 sequence is 13 residues long. The germline V gene has CDR1 PRHDT and CDR2 FYEKMQ (reference sequence). V lost 5 bases and J lost 1, with 7 bases in between. The DNA of the CDR3 is TGTGCCAGCAGCCGGACAGGCACAGATACGCAGTATTTT. It encodes CASSRTGTDTQYF.

In this sample, this clonotype turned up many times. CDR3 loop: CASSHWEDAQETQYF. The CDR3, as DNA: TGTGCCAGCAGCCACTGGGAGGACGCCCAAGAGACCCAGTACTTC. The chain couples TRBV3-1 to TRBJ2-5; maybe TRBD2 (6 bases). Per the germline V gene, CDR1 is LGHDT and CDR2 is YNNKEL (reference sequence). The CDR3 is made up of 15 amino acids. Trimming stripped 3 bases from V and 1 base from J, with 12 bases between.

This clonotype was seen ten or more times. The chain links TRBV6-1 to TRBJ2-6; D is unresolved. The V and J ends lost 6 bases and 0 bases respectively, with 15 bases between them. In germline, CDR1 is MNHNS, CDR2 SASEGT. This CDR3 is built from 17 residues. This chain's CDR3 is CASSRRTTFSGANVLTF. The CDR3 DNA is TGTGCCAGCAGCCGTCGTACCACTTTCTCTGGGGCCAACGTCCTGACTTTC.

This clonotype was detected many times. The V and J genes are TRBV28 and TRBJ2-5; 8 bases agree with TRBD2. The junction had 11 bases not matched to a gene; V was cut back by 3 bases and J by 5 bases. The CDR3 sequence is 16 residues long. Germline-derived CDR1 and CDR2 are MDHEN and SYDVKM. The CDR3 region is CASSLGAGGRVETQYF. In DNA form, the CDR3 reads TGTGCCAGCAGTTTGGGTGCGGGGGGCAGAGTGGAGACCCAGTACTTC.

This clonotype was observed at least ten times. V usage is TRBV28 and J usage is TRBJ1-5; 10 bases line up with TRBD1. Germline CDR1 reads MDHEN; CDR2 reads SYDVKM. CDR3 length: 15 amino acids. V was pared by 6 bases and J by 2 bases, with 4 bases of the junction left unmatched. CDR3 in DNA: TGTGCCAGCAGCCCCGGGACAGGGGGCAATCAGCCCCAGCATTTT. It encodes CASSPGTGGNQPQHF.

The chain employs TRBV28 and TRBJ2-2; 8 nucleotides align to TRBD2. The CDR3 length is 16 residues. Germline-derived CDR1 and CDR2 are MDHEN and SYDVKM. With 2 bases clipped from V and 5 bases from J, the junction kept 7 bases outside the gene matches. The CDR3 nucleotides are TGTGCCAGCAGTTTACGAGGCGGGAGGCGGACCGGGGAGCTGTTTTTT. Protein sequence: CASSLRGGRRTGELFF.

The table lists this clonotype with many counts. This chain connects TRBV6-1 to TRBJ2-7, with 8 bases identical to TRBD2. The germline gives CDR1 MNHNS, CDR2 SASEGT. J gave up 5 bases and V 6 bases, and 6 bases lay outside the gene matches. This CDR3 contains 13 residues. The CDR3 here is CASRTGTRDEQYF. CDR3 DNA sequence: TGTGCCAGCAGGACCGGGACTAGAGACGAGCAGTACTTC.

There are many counts of this clonotype. The chain recombines TRBV6-1 with TRBJ2-3, with 14 bases matching TRBD2. V lost 1 base to trimming and J lost 7 bases; unmatched junction nucleotides: 4. The CDR3 length is 16 residues. Germline lookup yields CDR1 MNHNS and CDR2 SASEGT. The chain's CDR3 is CASSEVGLAGVYTQYF. DNA of the CDR3: TGTGCCAGCAGTGAAGTGGGACTAGCGGGAGTGTATACGCAGTATTTT.

This clonotype has only a few counts. In nucleotides, the CDR3 is TGTGCCAGCAGTTTCTGGAACACCGGGGAGCTGTTTTTT. Amino acid sequence: CASSFWNTGELFF. The chain links TRBV12-3 or TRBV12-4 to TRBJ2-2; D gene ambiguous. The CDR3 spans 13 residues. V was shortened by 3 bases and J by 1 base, with 3 bases between the two germline ends.

There are many counts of this clonotype. J is TRBJ2-3 and V is TRBV5-1, with 7 bases aligning to TRBD1. Losses at the gene ends were 1 base for V and 1 base for J; bases not matched to a gene: 3. The CDR3 runs 15 residues. Germline V gene sequence: CDR1 SGHRS, CDR2 YFSETQ. CDR3 nucleotides: TGCGCCAGCAGCTTGATAACAGGGGGCACAGATACGCAGTATTTT. Translated: CASSLITGGTDTQYF.

In its sample, this clonotype was seen many times. This chain joins TRBV6-2 or TRBV6-3 and TRBJ2-1; D possibly corresponds to TRBD1 (6 bases). The germline CDR1 and CDR2 sequences are MNHEY and SVGEGT. V lost 2 bases, J lost 9 bases, and 17 bases lay in between. The CDR3 totals 15 residues. This CDR3 is CASSYDSGRGAEQFF. CDR3 nucleotides: TGTGCCAGCAGTTACGATTCTGGCAGGGGAGCTGAGCAGTTCTTC.

The chain joins TRBV20-1 to TRBJ2-7, with 9 nucleotides matching TRBD2. V was clipped by 2 bases and J by 3 bases; unmatched bases: 5. Germline loops: CDR1 DFQATT, CDR2 SNEGSKA (reference sequence). The CDR3 contains 14 residues. The CDR3 DNA reads TGCAGTGCTAGAAGAAGCGGGGGGATCTACGAGCAGTACTTC. As protein: CSARRSGGIYEQYF.

J is TRBJ2-7 and V is TRBV4-1; 7 bases align to TRBD2. Germline loops: CDR1 MGHRA, CDR2 YSYEKL. The length of the CDR3 is 15 residues. The junction had 3 bases not matched to a gene; V was cut back by 0 bases and J by 1 base. The CDR3 DNA is TGCGCCAGCAGCCAAGAGTCCGGGGGGTCCTACGAGCAGTACTTC. It is translated as CASSQESGGSYEQYF.

The chain links TRBV9 to TRBJ2-1, with TRBD2 identical over 9 bases. Germline loops: CDR1 SGDLS, CDR2 YYNGEE. J gave up 3 bases and V 3 bases, and 4 bases lay outside the gene matches. The CDR3 covers 15 residues. CDR3 DNA sequence: TGTGCCAGCAGCGCGACTAGCGGATTCTACAATGAGCAGTTCTTC. Its translation: CASSATSGFYNEQFF.

This clonotype was observed at least ten times. The chain has TRBV20-1 and TRBJ2-3; D is uncertain. V was clipped by 5 bases and J by 6 bases, with 12 bases between them. This CDR3 region has 12 residues. Germline V CDR1 and CDR2: DFQATT, SNEGSKA (reference sequence). Here the CDR3 reads CSAPSYSDTQYF. The CDR3 DNA follows: TGCAGTGCTCCGTCCTATAGCGATACGCAGTATTTT.

The chain uses TRBV5-1 and TRBJ2-1, with no clear D. Trimming removed 1 base from V and 6 bases from J, with 8 bases in between. CDR3 size: 13 residues. Germline CDR1 is SGHRS and CDR2 is YFSETQ. The CDR3 is CASSLYRLNEQFF. CDR3 DNA sequence: TGCGCCAGCAGCTTGTACAGACTCAATGAGCAGTTCTTC.

This clonotype was observed many times. This sequence joins TRBV15 and TRBJ2-7; 8 bases are a match to TRBD1. The CDR3 spans 17 residues. V trimming: 0 bases; J trimming: 5 bases; junction bases outside the gene matches: 12. Germline V gives CDR1 LNHNV, CDR2 YYDKDF (reference sequence). The CDR3 spells CATSRDLFKDRDDEQYF. As DNA, the CDR3 is TGTGCCACCAGCAGAGATTTGTTCAAGGACAGGGACGACGAGCAGTACTTC.

This clonotype was detected ten times or more. This chain links TRBV10-3 with TRBJ2-7, with D possibly matching TRBD2 (6 bases). CDR3 size: 13 residues. Trimming stripped 7 bases from V and 1 base from J, with 11 bases between. Germline V CDR1 and CDR2: ENHRY, SYGVKD. The CDR3 coding sequence is TGTGCCATCAATCGGGGAGGATCCTACGAGCAGTACTTC. Amino acid sequence: CAINRGGSYEQYF.

This clonotype was seen at least ten times. CDR3 DNA: TGTGCCAGCAGCTTAAAGGAAGGGCGGCGGACTGAAGCTTTCTTT. Protein sequence: CASSLKEGRRTEAFF. V gene TRBV7-3 combines with J gene TRBJ1-1; D ambiguous. Germline lookup yields CDR1 SGHTA and CDR2 FQGTGA. V was trimmed by 1 base and J by 5 bases, leaving 14 bases between them. The CDR3 is 15 residues long.

In its sample, this clonotype was seen a few times. CDR3 nucleotide sequence: TGCAGTGCTAGTCCCAGTCCCAGCACAGATACGCAGTATTTT. It yields the protein CSASPSPSTDTQYF. The rearrangement links TRBV20-1 to TRBJ2-3; no clear D gene. CDR1 is DFQATT, CDR2 SNEGSKA, per germline (reference sequence). This CDR3 is built from 14 residues. The V end lost 3 bases, the J end lost 0 bases, and 10 bases lay between the germline ends.

This clonotype was detected ten times or more. The chain joins TRBV30 to TRBJ2-3; 8 bases map to TRBD2. Germline lookup yields CDR1 GTSNPN and CDR2 SVGIG (reference sequence). This CDR3 spans 13 amino acids. V lost 5 bases to trimming and J lost 3 bases; unmatched junction nucleotides: 4. CDR3 loop: CAWGSGRTDTQYF. CDR3 sequence (DNA): TGTGCCTGGGGGAGCGGGAGAACAGATACGCAGTATTTT.

A few counts support this clonotype. The chain employs TRBV4-2 and TRBJ2-5; 12 nucleotides match TRBD2. The V gene end was trimmed by 4 bases and the J gene end by 5 bases; junction bases not matched to a gene: 11. CDR1 and CDR2 (germline): LGHNA, YNFKEQ. CDR3 length: 17 residues. This chain's CDR3 is CASSLNPLAGGGETQYF. The CDR3 bases are TGTGCCAGCAGCCTCAACCCCCTAGCGGGGGGGGGGGAGACCCAGTACTTC.

Comment on this clonotype: Its ends do not fully match the called genes, so a read error is possible. This rearrangement joins TRBV29-1 to TRBJ2-3; 8 positions match TRBD1. The CDR3 is 16 residues long. Germline values: CDR1 SQVTM, CDR2 ANQGSEA. The CDR3 DNA sequence: TGCAGCGTCGAAGCCGGGACAGGCGTTAGCACAGATACGCAGTATTTT. This codes for CSVEAGTGVSTDTQYF.

This clonotype came up many times. V gene TRBV5-5 combines with J gene TRBJ1-1; D remains ambiguous. The germline V and J ends were trimmed by 5 bases and 1 base, with 15 bases remaining between them. The CDR3 extends over 15 amino acids. Per the germline V gene, CDR1 is SGHKS and CDR2 is YYEKEE (reference sequence). CDR3 DNA: TGTGCCAGCAGACCGACGGCCCTGGGGAACACTGAAGCTTTCTTT. This codes for CASRPTALGNTEAFF.

The sample holds many counts of this clonotype. The chain joins TRBV20-1 to TRBJ1-2; TRBD1 matches at 8 bases. CDR1 DFQATT and CDR2 SNEGSKA come from the germline V gene (reference sequence). V lost 3 bases to trimming and J lost 3 bases; unmatched junction nucleotides: 3. The CDR3 has 13 residues. CDR3 sequence: CSASSDRDYGYTF. The CDR3 DNA follows: TGCAGTGCTAGTTCGGACAGGGACTATGGCTACACCTTC.

This clonotype was counted many times. The V and J genes are TRBV7-9 and TRBJ1-1; D ambiguous. The CDR3 spans 11 residues. Looked up from germline, CDR1 is SEHNR and CDR2 is FQNEAQ (reference sequence). CDR3 nucleotides: TGTGGGACGGTCTGGGGCACTGAAGCTTTCTTT. Its translation: CGTVWGTEAFF.

A few counts support this clonotype. J is TRBJ2-3 and V is TRBV20-1; TRBD2 matches 8 bases. The closer fit of TRBJ2-7 to the DNA end suggests the J call may be wrong. The CDR3 has 13 amino acids. Germline-derived CDR1 and CDR2 are DFQATT and SNEGSKA (reference sequence). CDR3 bases: TGCAGTGCTAGACAGACTAGCGACTACGAGCAGTACTTC. Its protein product is CSARQTSDYEQYF.

This chain connects TRBV19 to TRBJ2-7; TRBD2 agrees at 7 bases. The CDR3 extends over 14 amino acids. Germline values: CDR1 LNHDA, CDR2 SQIVND (reference sequence). Losses at the gene ends were 1 base for V and 1 base for J; bases not matched to a gene: 1. CDR3 amino acids: CASSIGEGSYEQYF. In nucleotides, the CDR3 is TGTGCCAGTAGTATAGGGGAGGGTTCCTACGAGCAGTACTTC.

This clonotype was seen only a few times. V usage is TRBV11-2 and J usage is TRBJ1-4; tentatively, D is TRBD1 (6 bases). The CDR3 has 15 residues. Trimming left V 5 bases short and J 8 bases short, with 18 bases between. Germline V CDR1 and CDR2: SGHAT, FQNNGV. The DNA for the CDR3 is TGTGCCAGCAGCCGAGGGACACTACTAGGGGAAAAACTGTTTTTT. It encodes CASSRGTLLGEKLFF.

This clonotype was found a few times. The chain joins TRBV20-1 to TRBJ2-3; TRBD1 might be the D (5 bases). Trimming removed 5 bases from V and 2 bases from J, with 14 bases in between. This CDR3 has 14 residues. Germline V gene data show CDR1 as DFQATT and CDR2 as SNEGSKA (reference sequence). The CDR3 is CSASYTGSTDTQYF. CDR3 sequence (DNA): TGCAGTGCTTCGTACACAGGATCCACAGATACGCAGTATTTT.